One and the same sample provided the 5 T cell receptor beta chains below, sequenced in a study of cytomegalovirus exposure and HLA in healthy donors. This table comes from immunoSEQ multiplex PCR, and its TCRdb copy is limited to in-frame clones, with some not included. Here the sample spans some 170,000 clones, 80% to 90% being singletons. Material for sequencing was PBMCs. The source of these receptors is a woman aged 25-40 years in good health and CMV-seronegative.

The sample holds one count of this clone. The chain links TRBV5-1 to TRBJ2-3; the D gene is possibly TRBD2 (5 bases). Germline V gene sequence: CDR1 SGHRS, CDR2 YFSETQ. Trimming left V 2 bases short and J 1 base short, with 20 bases between. The CDR3 has 18 residues. The CDR3 DNA reads TGCGCCAGCAGCTTCGGTTTTGGTCGGGATTTCGGCACAGATACGCAGTATTTT. This encodes CASSFGFGRDFGTDTQYF.

The V call is TRBV19, the J call TRBJ1-1, with a tentative D call TRBD1 (5 bases). CDR1 LNHDA and CDR2 SQIVND come from the germline V gene (reference sequence). The CDR3 has 14 residues. V gave up 7 bases and J gave up 3 bases, with 15 bases separating them. CDR3 coding DNA: TGTGCCAGTATGGTTGGCGGGGGTTACACTGAAGCTTTCTTT. Translating gives CASMVGGGYTEAFF.

The chain carries TRBV4-2 and TRBJ2-1; a possible D gene is TRBD1 (6 bases). This CDR3 comprises 13 residues. Germline values: CDR1 LGHNA, CDR2 YNFKEQ. Trimming took 1 base from V and 12 from J, leaving 13 bases between them. In nucleotides, the CDR3 is TGTGCCAGCAGCCAAGCAGGGGATGTGGGGCAGTTCTTC. Translating gives CASSQAGDVGQFF.

The chain links TRBV5-4 to TRBJ2-3; TRBD2 might be the D (5 bases). V dropped 2 bases and J dropped 4 bases, with 8 bases sitting between them. Germline V gene lookup returns CDR1 SGHNT and CDR2 YYREEE (reference sequence). The CDR3 runs 13 residues. CDR3 nucleotides: TGTGCCAGCAGCTTAAAACTAGCAGATACGCAGTATTTT. Its protein product is CASSLKLADTQYF.

This chain uses TRBV7-6 with TRBJ2-5, with 9 bases fitting TRBD2. Germline CDR1 is SGHVS and CDR2 is FNYEAQ. This CDR3 has 15 residues. The ends lost 6 bases at V and 3 bases at J; junction bases unmatched: 8. The CDR3 region is CASSVLRTSEETQYF. The CDR3 nucleotides are TGTGCCAGCAGTGTATTGAGGACTAGCGAAGAGACCCAGTACTTC.